This passage covers 2 T cell receptor beta chains from one sample sequenced in a study of shared clonotypes between healthy human individuals. Method: immunoSEQ multiplex PCR; TCRdb's copy keeps in-frame clones and lacks some. Here the sample spans about 1.5 million clones, around 98% being singletons. Sequenced material: naive CD4+ T cells sorted from blood. Regarding subset: CD45RA+ positively selected. The source of these receptors is a man between 25 and 39 years old in good health.

This clone came up once. The chain joins TRBV4-1 to TRBJ2-1; perhaps D is TRBD1 or TRBD2 (5 bases each). Germline V gene sequence: CDR1 MGHRA, CDR2 YSYEKL. V lost 4 bases and J lost 6, with 13 bases in between. CDR3 length equals 14 residues. The CDR3 here is CASSLSGGGNEQFF. CDR3 DNA sequence: TGCGCCAGCAGCCTTTCTGGTGGGGGCAATGAGCAGTTCTTC.

In its sample, this clone was seen once. The gene calls are TRBV7-2 and TRBJ2-3; D remains ambiguous. Germline CDR1 SGHTA, CDR2 FQGNSA. The CDR3 is made up of 12 amino acids. Deletions cut 6 bases from V and 0 bases from J, with 4 bases between. DNA of the CDR3: TGTGCCAGCAGGGACAGCACAGATACGCAGTATTTT. Translation gives CASRDSTDTQYF.